This T cell receptor (beta chain) was documented in a study of response to subunit inactivated influenza vaccine. Study results and caveats: The study's authors posited that every seasonal influenza vaccination enlists few new T cells.

TCRdb reprocessed the RT-PCR reads with MiXCR, giving one entry per CDR3 protein. The data show hundreds of thousands of distinct CDR3 sequences, about a fifth seen once. Germline CDR1 and CDR2: SGHKS and YYEKEE (reference sequence). The junction had 6 bases not matched to a gene; V was cut back by 4 bases and J by 7 bases. This CDR3 contains 14 residues. This clonotype showed up many times. Its antigen is not known. The chain has TRBV5-5 and TRBJ2-1; TRBD1 matches at 9 bases. This TCR was recovered from a man between 50 and 59 years old who received an inactivated influenza vaccine. Sample: PBMCs from blood, taken around 5 days after vaccination. The chain's CDR3 is CASSPQTGGNEQFF. Written as DNA, the CDR3 is TGTGCCAGCAGCCCGCAGACAGGGGGAAATGAGCAGTTCTTC.